Each of the 26 T cell receptor beta chains below was sequenced from the same sample in a study of blood T cell repertoires in COVID-19. Method: immunoSEQ multiplex PCR; TCRdb's copy keeps in-frame clones and lacks some. The data contain about 120,000 clones, nearly 90% of them singletons. Sequenced sample: peripheral blood. These receptors all stem from a woman aged 55 to 70 with COVID-19, enrolled during active disease.

The chain has TRBV21-1 and TRBJ2-7; whether TRBD2, the table's D call, matches the DNA was not checked. TRBV21-1 is a pseudogene segment. This CDR3 is built from 17 residues. The CDR3 sequence is CASSKEVERGALYEQYF. In nucleotides, the CDR3 is TGTGCCAGCAGCAAAGAGGTGGAACGGGGGGCCCTCTACGAGCAGTACTTC.

The J gene is TRBJ1-1, the V gene TRBV5-1; TRBD1 is a possible D gene (6 bases). Trimming took 0 bases from V and 7 from J, leaving 19 bases between them. The germline V gene encodes CDR1 SGHRS and CDR2 YFSETQ. The CDR3 runs 16 residues. CDR3 sequence (DNA): TGCGCCAGCAGCTTGGGTAGAGGTTCTGTGGACAGTGAAGCTTTCTTT. Residues: CASSLGRGSVDSEAFF. Combining the CDR3 with reference TRBV5-1 and TRBJ1-1 gives the whole variable domain KAGVTQTPRYLIKTRGQQVTLSCSPISGHRSVSWYQQTPGQGLQFLFEYFSETQRNKGNFPGRFSGRQFSNSRSEMNVSTLELGDSALYLCASSLGRGSVDSEAFFGQGTRLTVV.

The rearrangement links TRBV27 to TRBJ2-1; 10 positions match TRBD2. V was pared by 3 bases and J by 2 bases, with 4 bases of the junction left unmatched. Germline V lookup: CDR1 MNHEY, CDR2 SMNVEV (reference sequence). The length of the CDR3 is 16 residues. CDR3 DNA: TGTGCCAGCAGTTTTTTCAGCGGGGGGGCCTACAATGAGCAGTTCTTC. It is translated as CASSFFSGGAYNEQFF.

The chain is built from TRBV5-1 and TRBJ1-1, with D unclear. The V end lost 6 bases, the J end lost 1 base, and 13 bases lay between the germline ends. Looked up from germline, CDR1 is SGHRS and CDR2 is YFSETQ. CDR3 length: 14 residues. DNA of the CDR3: TGCGCCAGCACGGTGGCAACGGGGAACACTGAAGCTTTCTTT. Translated, it gives CASTVATGNTEAFF.

V usage is TRBV30 and J usage is TRBJ1-1; TRBD1 matches at 10 bases. Per germline, CDR1 GTSNPN and CDR2 SVGIG (reference sequence). The J segment lost 4 bases and the V segment lost 4 bases, leaving 6 bases of the junction unmatched. The CDR3 covers 14 residues. The chain's CDR3 is CAWKTGGSGTEAFF. As DNA, the CDR3 is TGTGCCTGGAAGACAGGGGGCTCGGGCACTGAAGCTTTCTTT.

The V and J genes are TRBV9 and TRBJ1-5; 12 bases are a match to TRBD1. Germline CDR1 reads SGDLS; CDR2 reads YYNGEE. V lost 4 bases and J lost 2; bases outside the gene matches: 4. The CDR3 extends over 16 amino acids. CDR3 nucleotides: TGTGCCAGCAGCCCGGGACAGGGGGCCGGCAATCAGCCCCAGCATTTT. It encodes CASSPGQGAGNQPQHF. Based on the CDR3 plus reference TRBV9 and TRBJ1-5, the full variable domain is DSGVTQTPKHLITATGQRVTLRCSPRSGDLSVYWYQQSLDQGLQFLIQYYNGEERAKGNILERFSAQQFPDLHSELNLSSLELGDSALYFCASSPGQGAGNQPQHFGDGTRLSIL.

This chain joins TRBV6-2 or TRBV6-3 and TRBJ2-1, with TRBD1 identical over 8 bases. Germline V CDR1 and CDR2: MNHEY, SVGEGT. This CDR3 spans 12 amino acids. J gave up 8 bases and V 6 bases, and 3 bases lay outside the gene matches. The CDR3, as DNA: TGTGCCAGCAGCAGGACAGGGCATGAGCAGTTCTTC. This translates into CASSRTGHEQFF.

The J gene is TRBJ1-2, the V gene TRBV5-4, with 8 bases matching TRBD1. This CDR3 comprises 14 residues. V lost 5 bases to trimming and J lost 3 bases; unmatched junction nucleotides: 6. CDR1 is SGHNT, CDR2 YYREEE, per germline (reference sequence). The CDR3 sequence is CASRPGTGDYGYTF. In DNA, the CDR3 is TGTGCCAGCAGGCCGGGGACAGGCGACTATGGCTACACCTTC.

This rearrangement joins TRBV3-1 (or the pseudogene TRBV3-2) to TRBJ1-4, with TRBD1 as a possible D gene (6 bases). Germline V CDR1 and CDR2: LGHDT, YNNKEL (reference sequence). V was cut by 1 base and J by 8 bases, with 14 bases left in between. The length of the CDR3 is 15 residues. CDR3 amino acids: CASSQAVTGLEKLFF. In DNA, the CDR3 is TGTGCCAGCAGCCAAGCGGTAACAGGGTTGGAAAAACTGTTTTTT.

This clone appeared a single time. The chain is built from TRBV6-5 and TRBJ1-4; D gene uncertain. Germline CDR1 and CDR2: MNHEY and SVGAGI. Trimming removed 0 bases at V and 5 bases at J, with 4 bases between. This CDR3 comprises 13 residues. CDR3 nucleotide sequence: TGTGCCAGCAGTTACTCCCTAAATGAAAAACTGTTTTTT. The encoded protein is CASSYSLNEKLFF.

The CDR3 protein is CSVRGATLGYTF. The CDR3 bases are TGCAGCGTACGGGGGGCCACTCTTGGCTACACCTTC. The chain uses TRBV29-1 and TRBJ1-2; the D gene is possibly TRBD1 (6 bases). The V gene lost 6 bases and the J gene lost 7 bases, with 15 bases spanning the gap. CDR3 length equals 12 residues. CDR1 SQVTM and CDR2 ANQGSEA come from the germline V gene. The full variable domain, completed using reference TRBV29-1 and TRBJ1-2, is SAVISQKPSRDICQRGTSLTIQCQVDSQVTMMFWYRQQPGQSLTLIATANQGSEATYESGFVIDKFPISRPNLTFSTLTVSNMSPEDSSIYLCSVRGATLGYTFGSGTRLTVV.

The chain uses TRBV7-8 and TRBJ1-6; D unclear. V lost 1 base and J lost 0, with 7 bases in between. Germline V gene sequence: CDR1 SGHVS, CDR2 FQNEAQ. The CDR3 has 16 amino acids. CDR3 nucleotide sequence: TGTGCCAGCAGCTTAGTAGCGGGCTCCTATAATTCACCCCTCCACTTT. Translated: CASSLVAGSYNSPLHF. The full variable domain, completed using reference TRBV7-8 and TRBJ1-6, is GAGVSQSPRYKVAKRGQDVALRCDPISGHVSLFWYQQALGQGPEFLTYFQNEAQLDKSGLPSDRFFAERPEGSVSTLKIQRTQQEDSAVYLCASSLVAGSYNSPLHFGNGTRLTVT.

This clone was observed a single time. V gene TRBV7-2 combines with J gene TRBJ2-1, with 12 positions matching TRBD2. This CDR3 region has 16 residues. V shed 5 bases, J shed 7 bases, and the junction held 9 bases outside the gene matches. Germline V lookup: CDR1 SGHTA, CDR2 FQGNSA. CDR3 residues: CASSLELAGGRNEQFF. The CDR3 DNA is TGTGCCAGCAGCCTTGAGCTAGCGGGGGGGAGGAATGAGCAGTTCTTC. Together with reference TRBV7-2 and TRBJ2-1, the CDR3 gives the full variable domain: GAGVSQSPSNKVTEKGKDVELRCDPISGHTALYWYRQSLGQGLEFLIYFQGNSAPDKSGLPSDRFSAERTGGSVSTLTIQRTQQEDSAVYLCASSLELAGGRNEQFFGPGTRLTVL.

The chain has TRBV18 and TRBJ1-1; D is unclear. With 1 base removed from V and 0 bases from J, the gap between germline ends came to 12 bases. Germline CDR1 KGHSH, CDR2 LQKENI. CDR3 length: 16 residues. CDR3 in DNA: TGTGCCAGCTCACCACAGAGGGTCGACATGAACACTGAAGCTTTCTTT. Protein sequence: CASSPQRVDMNTEAFF.

Only one count was recorded for this clone. The CDR3 DNA reads TGTGCCAGCAGTGAAGGGGAGTGGGGGGGCCCCTTCCAAGAGACCCAGTACTTC. Translation: CASSEGEWGGPFQETQYF. The chain uses TRBV6-1 and TRBJ2-5; D might be TRBD2 (7 bases). Germline loops: CDR1 MNHNS, CDR2 SASEGT. Between the trimmed V and J ends, which lost 1 base and 1 base, there was a span of 19 bases. CDR3 size: 18 residues.

V usage is TRBV5-1 and J usage is TRBJ2-5; 8 bases are shared with TRBD1. The CDR3 runs 16 residues. V dropped 0 bases and J dropped 4; count of bases not matched to a gene: 8. Germline CDR1 reads SGHRS; CDR2 reads YFSETQ. CDR3 in DNA: TGCGCCAGCAGCTTGGTAATAACAGGGGGAGTAGAGACCCAGTACTTC. Protein: CASSLVITGGVETQYF.

Many counts were recorded for this clone. The genes are TRBV9 and TRBJ1-6; no clear D gene. The CDR3 loop spans 14 amino acids. Germline V gene sequence: CDR1 SGDLS, CDR2 YYNGEE. V was shortened by 0 bases and J by 9 bases, with 10 bases between the two germline ends. In nucleotides, the CDR3 is TGTGCCAGCAGCGTAGAGGTGGGGAGTTCACCCCTCCACTTT. It is translated as CASSVEVGSSPLHF. The full variable domain, with the rest looked up from reference TRBV9 and TRBJ1-6, is DSGVTQTPKHLITATGQRVTLRCSPRSGDLSVYWYQQSLDQGLQFLIQYYNGEERAKGNILERFSAQQFPDLHSELNLSSLELGDSALYFCASSVEVGSSPLHFGNGTRLTVT.

V usage is TRBV7-9 and J usage is TRBJ2-7, with 13 bases that match TRBD2. Germline V lookup: CDR1 SEHNR, CDR2 FQNEAQ (reference sequence). This CDR3 spans 16 amino acids. V lost 5 bases to trimming and J lost 1 base; unmatched junction nucleotides: 5. The CDR3: CASSPGLAGRSYEQYF. In DNA, the CDR3 is TGTGCCAGCAGCCCGGGACTAGCGGGGCGATCCTACGAGCAGTACTTC.

The chain uses TRBV4-1 and TRBJ1-4; the match to TRBD1 covers 9 bases. Germline values: CDR1 MGHRA, CDR2 YSYEKL. The J segment lost 8 bases and the V segment lost 1 base, leaving 5 bases of the junction unmatched. The CDR3 length is 15 residues. The CDR3 here is CASSQGGQGSEKLFF. The CDR3 DNA sequence: TGCGCCAGCAGCCAAGGGGGACAGGGAAGCGAAAAACTGTTTTTT.

The rearrangement joins TRBV19 to TRBJ2-1; 10 nucleotides line up with TRBD1. The length of the CDR3 is 16 residues. Trimming took 5 bases from V and 7 from J; bases not matched to a gene: 11. CDR1 LNHDA and CDR2 SQIVND come from the germline V gene (reference sequence). In DNA form, the CDR3 reads TGTGCCAGTAGTCGTATGGGGACAGGGGTTAGGAATGAGCAGTTCTTC. It translates to CASSRMGTGVRNEQFF.

Turning to this clone: Other nucleotide sequences from this sample produce the same CDR3. The chain has TRBV3-1 (or the pseudogene TRBV3-2) and TRBJ1-3; D is ambiguous. Germline CDR1 LGHDT, CDR2 YNNKEL (reference sequence). This CDR3 comprises 14 residues. Trimming cost V 1 base and J 4 bases, with 8 bases left between them. The CDR3 here is CASSQVVAGNTIYF. DNA for the CDR3: TGTGCCAGCAGCCAAGTGGTGGCCGGAAACACCATATATTTT.

The V gene is TRBV12-3 or TRBV12-4, the J gene TRBJ1-2, with a tentative D call TRBD1 (6 bases). The CDR3 sequence is 13 residues long. V lost 7 bases, J lost 4 bases, and 13 bases lay in between. The CDR3 nucleotides are TGTGCCAGCACCGTACAGGGAGTCTATGGCTACACCTTC. The encoded protein is CASTVQGVYGYTF.

The chain carries TRBV7-9 and TRBJ1-5; D is ambiguous. The V end was cut by 0 bases, the J end by 3 bases, with 3 bases between. CDR1 SEHNR and CDR2 FQNEAQ come from the germline V gene (reference sequence). The CDR3 runs 13 residues. The DNA of the CDR3 is TGTGCCAGCAGCTTAGCTCACAATCAGCCCCAGCATTTT. This sequence encodes CASSLAHNQPQHF.

This clone was recorded only once. V gene TRBV3-1 (or the pseudogene TRBV3-2) combines with J gene TRBJ2-1; D is uncertain. There are 14 residues in the CDR3. CDR1 and CDR2 (germline): LGHDT, YNNKEL (reference sequence). V lost 4 bases, J lost 6 bases, and 13 bases lay in between. CDR3 amino acids: CASSPKSLGNEQFF. The CDR3 DNA is TGTGCCAGCAGCCCGAAGAGCCTCGGCAATGAGCAGTTCTTC.

The CDR3 coding sequence is TGTGCCAGCAGCGAAGGGCAGGGGGCAAACCAGCCCCAGCATTTT. This sequence encodes CASSEGQGANQPQHF. V is TRBV5-4 and J is TRBJ1-5, with TRBD1 matching 8 bases. The CDR3 extends over 15 amino acids. Looked up from germline, CDR1 is SGHNT and CDR2 is YYREEE (reference sequence). The V segment lost 4 bases and the J segment 7 bases; nucleotides outside the gene matches: 10.

For the CDR3, the DNA is TGTGCCAGCAGCCAGGGGACTAGCTCAGGGACAGATACGCAGTATTTT. This translates into CASSQGTSSGTDTQYF. The rearrangement uses TRBV3-1 (or the pseudogene TRBV3-2) and TRBJ2-3; 9 nucleotides line up with TRBD2. Unmatched junction bases numbered 7, after V lost 3 bases and J lost 3 bases. The CDR3 runs to 16 residues. The germline V gene encodes CDR1 LGHDT and CDR2 YNNKEL (reference sequence).